These T cell receptor beta chains were read from a single sample in a study of radiotherapy plus CTLA-4 blockade in lung cancer. Sequenced by immunoSEQ multiplex PCR; TCRdb stores in-frame clones only, minus some. The table lists about 88,000 clones, less than 80% of them singletons. The sequencing here drew on peripheral blood, taken from a patient treated with radiotherapy plus ipilimumab. These receptors all stem from a human donor with non-small cell lung cancer that progressed on radiotherapy plus ipilimumab. CDR3s include the opening cysteine and the closing phenylalanine or tryptophan. The D gene is left open where the match is weak. Clone size is not always given. Where it is, it says once, few, many or a class for expanded clones.

v_call: TRBV5-4
d_call: TRBD1
clone_size: .
j_call: TRBJ2-1
cdr3_nt: TGTGCCAGCAGCTCGGACAGGGGGCTCAATGAGCAGTTCTTC
cdr3_aa: CASSSDRGLNEQFF

v_call: TRBV15
d_call: .
clone_size: .
j_call: TRBJ1-3
cdr3_nt: TGTGCCACCAGCAGGGACCCGAACTCTGGAAACACCATATATTTT
cdr3_aa: CATSRDPNSGNTIYF

v_call: TRBV9
d_call: .
clone_size: few
j_call: TRBJ1-5
cdr3_nt: TGTGCCAGCAGCGTCGGGGTGAGTCAGCCCCAGCATTTT
cdr3_aa: CASSVGVSQPQHF

v_call: TRBV5-4
d_call: .
clone_size: .
j_call: TRBJ1-1
cdr3_nt: TGTGCCAGCAGCCCGTTAAACCCCCACAGGGAAGGGCCTGAAGCTTTCTTT
cdr3_aa: CASSPLNPHREGPEAFF

v_call: TRBV5-6
d_call: .
clone_size: once
j_call: TRBJ2-7
cdr3_nt: TGTGCCAGCAGCTTGCAGGGTGGCGAGCAGTACTTC
cdr3_aa: CASSLQGGEQYF

v_call: TRBV19
d_call: .
clone_size: few
j_call: TRBJ1-6
cdr3_nt: TGTGCCAGTAAAGACATATCGGGGGTACCCCTCCACTTT
cdr3_aa: CASKDISGVPLHF

v_call: TRBV28
d_call: TRBD1
clone_size: .
j_call: TRBJ2-1
cdr3_nt: TGTGCCAGCAGTTTATTACTCGGGACAGGGTTTAATTTTCCCTACAATGAGCAGTTCTTC
cdr3_aa: CASSLLLGTGFNFPYNEQFF

v_call: TRBV18
d_call: TRBD1
clone_size: few
j_call: TRBJ2-7
cdr3_nt: TGTGCCAGCTCACCGACGACAGGGGTTTCCTACGAGCAGTACTTC
cdr3_aa: CASSPTTGVSYEQYF

v_call: TRBV7-9
d_call: .
clone_size: .
j_call: TRBJ2-5
cdr3_nt: TGTGCCAGCAGCCGAGCGGGACAGCAAGAGACCCAGTACTTC
cdr3_aa: CASSRAGQQETQYF

v_call: TRBV6-6
d_call: .
clone_size: .
j_call: TRBJ1-1
cdr3_nt: TGTGCCAGCAGCGACACTTTGAACACTGAAGCTTTCTTT
cdr3_aa: CASSDTLNTEAFF

v_call: TRBV4-1
d_call: .
clone_size: .
j_call: TRBJ1-3
cdr3_nt: TGCGCCAGCAGCCAAGATCCCTCTGGAAACACCATATATTTT
cdr3_aa: CASSQDPSGNTIYF

v_call: TRBV29-1
d_call: TRBD2
clone_size: few
j_call: TRBJ2-5
cdr3_nt: TGCAGCGTTGACTCCCTAGCGGGGGGGCCCCTCCAAGAGACCCAGTACTTC
cdr3_aa: CSVDSLAGGPLQETQYF

v_call: TRBV28
d_call: TRBD1
clone_size: few
j_call: TRBJ2-7
cdr3_nt: TGTGCCAGCAGCCTGCGGACAGGGGTTACCTACGAGCAGTACTTC
cdr3_aa: CASSLRTGVTYEQYF

v_call: TRBV10-3
d_call: TRBD1
clone_size: .
j_call: TRBJ2-5
cdr3_nt: TGTGCCATCAGTGTTGACAGGGGGCTGGGAGAGACCCAGTACTTC
cdr3_aa: CAISVDRGLGETQYF

v_call: TRBV7-2
d_call: .
clone_size: .
j_call: TRBJ1-2
cdr3_nt: TGTGCCAGCAGCTTAGACAGGTCTGACTATGGCTACACCTTC
cdr3_aa: CASSLDRSDYGYTF

v_call: TRBV5-6
d_call: TRBD1
clone_size: .
j_call: TRBJ2-2
cdr3_nt: TGTGCCAGCAGCCTCGACAGGGGGCTCGGGAACACCGGGGAGCTGTTTTTT
cdr3_aa: CASSLDRGLGNTGELFF

v_call: TRBV28
d_call: .
clone_size: .
j_call: TRBJ2-1
cdr3_nt: TGTGCCAGCAGTTTTGGGACGGCCTACAATGAGCAGTTCTTC
cdr3_aa: CASSFGTAYNEQFF

v_call: TRBV6-5
d_call: .
clone_size: .
j_call: TRBJ1-1
cdr3_nt: TGTGCCAGCAGTTACTCGAATCGGGCTTCGGACACTGAAGCTTTCTTT
cdr3_aa: CASSYSNRASDTEAFF

v_call: TRBV5-1
d_call: .
clone_size: once
j_call: TRBJ1-1
cdr3_nt: TGCGCCAGCAGCCTTAGGAACACTGAAGCTTTCTTT
cdr3_aa: CASSLRNTEAFF

v_call: TRBV5-1
d_call: TRBD1
clone_size: .
j_call: TRBJ1-1
cdr3_nt: TGCGCCAGCAGCTCGGACAGGCTGAACACTGAAGCTTTCTTT
cdr3_aa: CASSSDRLNTEAFF

v_call: TRBV6-1
d_call: .
clone_size: .
j_call: TRBJ1-1
cdr3_nt: TGTGCCAGCAGGGGCGGGAGGCCTGAAGCTTTCTTT
cdr3_aa: CASRGGRPEAFF

v_call: TRBV6-5
d_call: .
clone_size: .
j_call: TRBJ1-2
cdr3_nt: TGTGCCAGCAGTAAGGCAGGGATCTATGGCTACACCTTC
cdr3_aa: CASSKAGIYGYTF

v_call: TRBV6-1
d_call: .
clone_size: .
j_call: TRBJ2-4
cdr3_nt: TGTGCCAGCAGTGCGGCAGGGTCAGCCAAAAACATTCAGTACTTC
cdr3_aa: CASSAAGSAKNIQYF

v_call: TRBV18
d_call: TRBD1
clone_size: .
j_call: TRBJ2-1
cdr3_nt: TGTGCCAGCTCCCGGACAGGAGGCATCGCTGCGAATGAGCAGTTCTTC
cdr3_aa: CASSRTGGIAANEQFF

v_call: TRBV4-1
d_call: .
clone_size: .
j_call: TRBJ2-3
cdr3_nt: TGCGCCAGCAGCCAACGCGAAACTAGGGGTGGGAGGACAGATACGCAGTATTTT
cdr3_aa: CASSQRETRGGRTDTQYF

v_call: TRBV4-2
d_call: .
clone_size: .
j_call: TRBJ1-2
cdr3_nt: TGTGCCAGCAGCCAAGATTCCTCGGCTAACTATGGCTACACCTTC
cdr3_aa: CASSQDSSANYGYTF

v_call: TRBV5-1
d_call: TRBD1
clone_size: .
j_call: TRBJ2-3
cdr3_nt: TGCGCCAGCAGCTCCGGACAGGGGGCGCATGCAGATACGCAGTATTTT
cdr3_aa: CASSSGQGAHADTQYF

v_call: TRBV6-1
d_call: TRBD2
clone_size: .
j_call: TRBJ2-3
cdr3_nt: TGTGCCAGCAGTAAGCGGGGCGGCACAGATACGCAGTATTTT
cdr3_aa: CASSKRGGTDTQYF

v_call: TRBV7-9
d_call: .
clone_size: .
j_call: TRBJ2-2
cdr3_nt: TGTGCCAGCAGCGTAGGACTGATGACCGGGGAGCTGTTTTTT
cdr3_aa: CASSVGLMTGELFF

v_call: TRBV30
d_call: .
clone_size: few
j_call: TRBJ2-2
cdr3_nt: TGTGCCTGGAGTGCGGAGGGGGCGAACACCGGGGAGCTGTTTTTT
cdr3_aa: CAWSAEGANTGELFF

v_call: TRBV13
d_call: .
clone_size: .
j_call: TRBJ2-2
cdr3_nt: TGTGCCAGCAAAGCAGGTCTTGTGGATGACACCGGGGAGCTGTTTTTT
cdr3_aa: CASKAGLVDDTGELFF

v_call: TRBV9
d_call: .
clone_size: .
j_call: TRBJ2-7
cdr3_nt: TGTGCCAGCAGCGTAGAAGGGGGCCGGGGGGTGGACGAGCAGTACTTC
cdr3_aa: CASSVEGGRGVDEQYF